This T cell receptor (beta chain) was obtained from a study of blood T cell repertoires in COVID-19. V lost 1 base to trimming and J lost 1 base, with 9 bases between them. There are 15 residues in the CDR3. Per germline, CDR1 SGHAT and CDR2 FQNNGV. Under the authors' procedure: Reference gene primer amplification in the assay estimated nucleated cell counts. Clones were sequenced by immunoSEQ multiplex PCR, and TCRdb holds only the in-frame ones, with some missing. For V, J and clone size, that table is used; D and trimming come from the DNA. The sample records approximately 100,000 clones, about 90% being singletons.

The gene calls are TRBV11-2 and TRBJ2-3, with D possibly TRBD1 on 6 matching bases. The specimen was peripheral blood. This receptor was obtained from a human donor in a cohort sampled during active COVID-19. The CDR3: CASSLGGLGTDTQYF. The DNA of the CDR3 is TGTGCCAGCAGCTTAGGGGGGCTGGGCACAGATACGCAGTATTTT. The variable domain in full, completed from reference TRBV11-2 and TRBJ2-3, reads EAGVAQSPRYKIIEKRQSVAFWCNPISGHATLYWYQQILGQGPKLLIQFQNNGVVDDSQLPKDRFSAERLKGVDSTLKIQPAKLEDSAVYLCASSLGGLGTDTQYFGPGTRLTVL.